This entry lists 17 T cell receptor beta chains sequenced from one sample in a study of blood T cell repertoires in COVID-19. Clones were sequenced by immunoSEQ multiplex PCR, and TCRdb holds only the in-frame ones, with some missing. The sample lists fewer than 95,000 clones, about three quarters occurring once. What was sequenced was peripheral blood. The receptor source for this set is a woman of 80 years or more with acute or convalescent COVID-19.

In nucleotides, the CDR3 is TGTGCCAGCAGCTTCTTCGGACAGGGAGATGAAAAACTGTTTTTT. Protein product: CASSFFGQGDEKLFF. V usage is TRBV5-6 and J usage is TRBJ1-4, with TRBD1 identical over 8 bases. The CDR3 is 15 amino acids. J lost 6 bases, V lost 2 bases, and 6 bases had no gene match. The germline gives CDR1 SGHDT, CDR2 YYEEEE.

The rearrangement uses TRBV4-3 and TRBJ1-6, with a possible D match to TRBD1 (5 bases). The V gene's germline CDR1 is LGHNA and CDR2 YSLEER. The CDR3 consists of 17 residues. Trimming cost V 1 base and J 10 bases, with 20 bases left between them. Here the CDR3 reads CASSQGVALGGGSPLHF. The CDR3 coding sequence is TGCGCCAGCAGCCAAGGGGTGGCTCTGGGGGGTGGATCACCCCTCCACTTT.

The V call is TRBV19, the J call TRBJ1-1; TRBD1 is a possible D gene (6 bases). V was cut by 7 bases and J by 3 bases, with 18 bases left in between. CDR3 length equals 15 residues. Germline V CDR1 and CDR2: LNHDA, SQIVND (reference sequence). The CDR3 loop reads CASTDPGGRDTEAFF. The CDR3 nucleotides are TGTGCCAGTACCGATCCCGGGGGGCGGGACACTGAAGCTTTCTTT.

This rearrangement joins TRBV19 to TRBJ1-1; no clear D gene. CDR1 and CDR2 from the germline V gene are LNHDA and SQIVND (reference sequence). The length of the CDR3 is 14 residues. Trimming pared 3 bases from V and 7 bases from J, leaving 15 bases between. CDR3 protein: CASSMILETSEAFF. CDR3 coding DNA: TGTGCCAGTAGTATGATTCTAGAGACGAGTGAAGCTTTCTTT. The full variable domain, completed using reference TRBV19 and TRBJ1-1, is DGGITQSPKYLFRKEGQNVTLSCEQNLNHDAMYWYRQDPGQGLRLIYYSQIVNDFQKGDIAEGYSVSREKKESFPLTVTSAQKNPTAFYLCASSMILETSEAFFGQGTRLTVV.

The chain links TRBV11-2 to TRBJ2-1, with a weak D call TRBD2 (5 bases). From germline, CDR1 is SGHAT and CDR2 FQNNGV. CDR3 length: 17 residues. Trimming left V 2 bases short and J 4 bases short, with 18 bases between. The CDR3 DNA sequence: TGTGCCAGCAGCTTATTCGAGGCCAGACTACTATACAATGAGCAGTTCTTC. As protein: CASSLFEARLLYNEQFF. Looking up the rest from reference TRBV11-2 and TRBJ2-1 gives the full variable domain: EAGVAQSPRYKIIEKRQSVAFWCNPISGHATLYWYQQILGQGPKLLIQFQNNGVVDDSQLPKDRFSAERLKGVDSTLKIQPAKLEDSAVYLCASSLFEARLLYNEQFFGPGTRLTVL.

The CDR3 here is CASSPRTGSNTEAFF. The CDR3 DNA is TGTGCCAGCTCACCTCGGACAGGTTCGAACACTGAAGCTTTCTTT. The rearrangement uses TRBV18 and TRBJ1-1, with 7 bases identical to TRBD1. Germline values: CDR1 KGHSH, CDR2 LQKENI. The CDR3 length is 15 residues. J gave up 1 base and V 3 bases, and 5 bases lay outside the gene matches.

This chain connects TRBV20-1 to TRBJ1-2, with D possibly being TRBD1 (5 bases). The CDR3 spans 18 residues. Germline V lookup: CDR1 DFQATT, CDR2 SNEGSKA (reference sequence). Trimming pared 3 bases from V and 4 bases from J, leaving 27 bases between. The CDR3 loop reads CSASLAGAGKAGRYGYTF. CDR3 nucleotides: TGCAGTGCTAGTCTCGCCGGGGCAGGAAAAGCGGGGCGCTATGGCTACACCTTC.

This clone turned up a few times. The V gene is TRBV29-1, the J gene TRBJ2-5, with D perhaps TRBD2 (6 bases). This CDR3 has 13 amino acids. The V gene's germline CDR1 is SQVTM and CDR2 ANQGSEA. With 6 bases removed from V and 5 bases from J, the gap between germline ends came to 16 bases. The CDR3 sequence: CSVMLGTWETQYF. In DNA, the CDR3 is TGCAGCGTCATGCTGGGGACTTGGGAGACCCAGTACTTC.

The rearrangement joins TRBV18 to TRBJ2-5, with D perhaps matching TRBD1 (5 bases). V was pared by 5 bases and J by 1 base, with 8 bases between. Germline CDR1 and CDR2: KGHSH and LQKENI. The CDR3 runs to 13 residues. Written as DNA, the CDR3 is TGTGCCAGCTCATCAGGGTTCCAAGAGACCCAGTACTTC. Amino acid sequence: CASSSGFQETQYF.

The V call is TRBV7-9, the J call TRBJ2-7; no clear D. Trimming pared 5 bases from V and 4 bases from J, leaving 18 bases between. Germline CDR1 SEHNR, CDR2 FQNEAQ (reference sequence). The CDR3 loop spans 15 amino acids. The CDR3 DNA reads as TGTGCCAGCAGCCCAATTGAGGCGACGATATACGAGCAGTACTTC. This translates into CASSPIEATIYEQYF.

The J gene is TRBJ1-1, the V gene TRBV9; possibly TRBD1 for D (5 bases). V was shortened by 3 bases and J by 1 base, with 10 bases between the two germline ends. The V gene's germline CDR1 is SGDLS and CDR2 YYNGEE. The CDR3 length is 14 residues. For the CDR3, the DNA is TGTGCCAGCAGCGCCGTGGGGGGGAACACTGAAGCTTTCTTT. Protein product: CASSAVGGNTEAFF. Drawing the rest from reference TRBV9 and TRBJ1-1, the complete variable domain is DSGVTQTPKHLITATGQRVTLRCSPRSGDLSVYWYQQSLDQGLQFLIQYYNGEERAKGNILERFSAQQFPDLHSELNLSSLELGDSALYFCASSAVGGNTEAFFGQGTRLTVV.

The V call is TRBV11-2, the J call TRBJ2-1, with 8 bases aligning to TRBD2. The V gene's germline CDR1 is SGHAT and CDR2 FQNNGV. This CDR3 is 16 amino acids long. Losses at the gene ends were 0 bases for V and 5 bases for J; bases not matched to a gene: 6. CDR3 region: CASSLDRLAGDNEQFF. CDR3 DNA sequence: TGTGCCAGCAGCTTAGATCGGCTAGCGGGCGACAATGAGCAGTTCTTC.

To note about this clone: The sample carries other DNA sequences with the same CDR3. CDR3 DNA sequence: TGTGCCAGCAGCTTGGGAGGGGGGGACAATGAGCAGTTCTTC. Residues: CASSLGGGDNEQFF. The J gene is TRBJ2-1, the V gene TRBV7-9, with D perhaps matching TRBD2 (7 bases). The CDR3 runs 14 residues. The germline V gene encodes CDR1 SEHNR and CDR2 FQNEAQ (reference sequence). V dropped 3 bases and J dropped 5 bases, with 11 bases sitting between them.

The V and J genes are TRBV13 and TRBJ2-5, with 8 bases identical to TRBD2. CDR1 is PRHDT, CDR2 FYEKMQ, per germline (reference sequence). The V segment lost 5 bases and the J segment 2 bases; nucleotides outside the gene matches: 7. This CDR3 is built from 15 residues. CDR3 bases: TGTGCCAGCAGCAAAGGGACTAGAAGTCAAGAGACCCAGTACTTC. Translated: CASSKGTRSQETQYF.

The chain carries TRBV7-2 and TRBJ1-6; weak D call: TRBD1 (6 bases). Germline loops: CDR1 SGHTA, CDR2 FQGNSA. The CDR3 has 16 residues. Trimming took 2 bases from V and 9 from J, leaving 17 bases between them. For the CDR3, the DNA is TGTGCCAGCAGCTTATCGGCGGGGGCTGGGGTTTCACCCCTCCACTTT. It translates to CASSLSAGAGVSPLHF.

This clone was recorded once. This rearrangement joins TRBV27 to TRBJ2-7; 7 bases fit TRBD2. V shed 6 bases and J 3 bases; nucleotides not matched to a gene: 5. The CDR3 is 13 residues long. Germline CDR1 and CDR2: MNHEY and SMNVEV (reference sequence). The CDR3 reads CASSLGGGYEQYF. CDR3 in DNA: TGTGCCAGCAGCCTGGGGGGGGGCTACGAGCAGTACTTC.

This chain joins TRBV4-1 and TRBJ1-4; D unclear. This CDR3 is built from 15 residues. The germline V gene encodes CDR1 MGHRA and CDR2 YSYEKL. Trimming removed 1 base at V and 7 bases at J, with 13 bases between. The CDR3 loop reads CASSQGTLGGEKLFF. Written as DNA, the CDR3 is TGCGCCAGCAGCCAAGGGACTCTCGGAGGTGAAAAACTGTTTTTT.